Below, 15 T cell receptor beta chains from the same sample are listed, as sequenced in a study of cytomegalovirus exposure and HLA in healthy donors (dated by TCRdb to about 2017). The method behind the library was the immunoSEQ multiplex PCR assay. The table comes from immuneACCESS by way of TCRdb, which keeps in-frame sequences with V and J called. Part of the clones is missing from these tables; in studies checked, under half for an unresolved V gene and the rest for unknown reasons. A total of fewer than 200,000 clones appear in this sample, approximately 84% of them only once. The ten largest clones capture 2.8% of the sample. Sequenced input: PBMCs. Receptors originate from a woman younger than 35 in good health and CMV-seropositive.

V and J are TRBV6-5 and TRBJ2-2, with a tentative D call TRBD1 (6 bases). CDR3 size: 15 residues. Trimming took off 7 bases at V and 0 bases at J, with 12 bases between the two ends. The germline gives CDR1 MNHEY, CDR2 SVGAGI. The CDR3 DNA is TGTGCCAGCAAAAACGGACAGTCGAACACCGGGGAGCTGTTTTTT. Translation gives CASKNGQSNTGELFF.

V and J are TRBV14 and TRBJ1-2; D is unclear. The ends were cut back, 4 bases at V and 4 bases at J, with 10 bases in the middle. The CDR3 is made up of 13 amino acids. Germline values: CDR1 SGHDN, CDR2 FVKESK. CDR3 sequence reads: CASSLKSFYGYTF. CDR3 bases: TGTGCCAGCAGCCTTAAATCGTTCTATGGCTACACCTTC.

The CDR3 region is CASSQRRGVNTEAFF. CDR3 coding DNA: TGTGCCAGCAGTCAACGACGGGGTGTGAACACTGAAGCTTTCTTT. The genes are TRBV27 and TRBJ1-1, with D hard to call. Germline CDR1 is MNHEY and CDR2 is SMNVEV (reference sequence). CDR3 length equals 15 residues. With 5 bases removed from V and 0 bases from J, the gap between germline ends came to 13 bases.

This clone appeared a single time. V and J are TRBV19 and TRBJ1-2, with TRBD1 matching 7 bases. This CDR3 contains 15 residues. Germline assignment: CDR1 LNHDA and CDR2 SQIVND (reference sequence). V lost 2 bases to trimming and J lost 4 bases; unmatched junction nucleotides: 7. The CDR3 sequence is CASSISTGTVYGYTF. DNA for the CDR3: TGTGCCAGTAGTATATCGACCGGGACAGTCTATGGCTACACCTTC.

This chain links TRBV13 with TRBJ2-5; 9 bases align to TRBD2. The CDR3 runs 15 residues. J was trimmed by 5 bases and V by 3 bases; bases with no gene match: 7. Germline V lookup: CDR1 PRHDT, CDR2 FYEKMQ (reference sequence). CDR3 nucleotides: TGTGCCAGCAGCTTGCGCGGGGGGGCCGGGGAGACCCAGTACTTC. This gives the protein CASSLRGGAGETQYF. Combining the CDR3 with reference TRBV13 and TRBJ2-5 gives the whole variable domain AAGVIQSPRHLIKEKRETATLKCYPIPRHDTVYWYQQGPGQDPQFLISFYEKMQSDKGSIPDRFSAQQFSDYHSELNMSSLELGDSALYFCASSLRGGAGETQYFGPGTRLLVL.

The chain is built from TRBV5-1 and TRBJ2-3, with 14 bases identical to TRBD2. Trimming cost V 2 bases and J 6 bases; bases outside gene matches: 5. Germline-derived CDR1 and CDR2 are SGHRS and YFSETQ. CDR3 length equals 16 residues. CDR3: CASSLRLAGGHDTQYF. CDR3 coding DNA: TGCGCCAGCAGCTTACGACTAGCGGGGGGGCACGATACGCAGTATTTT.

This clone was counted a few times. The V and J genes are TRBV11-3 and TRBJ2-7, with D perhaps matching TRBD2 (6 bases). The germline gives CDR1 SGHNT, CDR2 YENEEA. The V end lost 5 bases, the J end lost 5 bases, and 16 bases lay between the germline ends. CDR3 length: 14 residues. CDR3 nucleotide sequence: TGTGCCAGCAGCCTCAGACCCTCGGGAGACGAGCAGTACTTC. Its translation is CASSLRPSGDEQYF.

The chain employs TRBV7-8 and TRBJ2-1; D is perhaps TRBD2 (7 bases). CDR3 length: 15 residues. Germline loops: CDR1 SGHVS, CDR2 FQNEAQ. V lost 1 base and J 4 bases, leaving 11 bases between the germline ends. In DNA form, the CDR3 reads TGTGCCAGCAGCTTAGGCGGGGGCCCATACAATGAGCAGTTCTTC. Encoded protein: CASSLGGGPYNEQFF.

This clone was observed at least ten times. V usage is TRBV29-1 and J usage is TRBJ2-7; 9 bases align to TRBD1. V was clipped by 4 bases and J by 5 bases; unmatched bases: 3. This CDR3 is built from 12 residues. Germline CDR1 reads SQVTM; CDR2 reads ANQGSEA. Written as DNA, the CDR3 is TGCAGCGTTGGGACAGGGGCCAACGAGCAGTACTTC. Translated: CSVGTGANEQYF.

The chain recombines TRBV6-1 with TRBJ2-7; possibly TRBD1 for D (5 bases). CDR1 MNHNS and CDR2 SASEGT come from the germline V gene. V was trimmed by 2 bases and J by 4 bases, leaving 12 bases between them. This CDR3 has 14 amino acids. As DNA, the CDR3 is TGTGCCAGCAGTGAATCTTGGGCAGGGTACGAGCAGTACTTC. Protein product: CASSESWAGYEQYF.

The chain is built from TRBV15 and TRBJ2-7; perhaps TRBD1 as D (6 bases). The CDR3 runs 18 residues. In germline, CDR1 is LNHNV, CDR2 YYDKDF (reference sequence). V dropped 0 bases and J dropped 6 bases, with 24 bases sitting between them. The CDR3 bases are TGTGCCACCAGCAGAGATAAGGGGGAGACAGTTGGTGCCTCCGAGCAGTACTTC. Translating gives CATSRDKGETVGASEQYF.

The chain is built from TRBV2 and TRBJ1-2; 7 bases map to TRBD1. After removal of 7 bases from V and 6 bases from J, the junction contained 20 bases not matched to a gene. CDR1 is SNHLY and CDR2 is FYNNEI in the germline V gene. The CDR3 consists of 17 residues. Written as DNA, the CDR3 is TGTGCCAGCAAGGCAGGTGACAGGGTGATTGATAGGAATGGCTACACCTTC. The encoded protein is CASKAGDRVIDRNGYTF.

The chain couples TRBV7-8 to TRBJ1-6; 7 bases map to TRBD1. The CDR3 is made up of 15 amino acids. Germline V CDR1 and CDR2: SGHVS, FQNEAQ. Germline trimming cut 0 bases from V and 7 bases from J; bases unmatched to any gene: 3. For the CDR3, the DNA is TGTGCCAGCAGCTTAGCGCTAGGGGGCAATTCACCCCTCCACTTT. This codes for CASSLALGGNSPLHF.

This CDR3 is CASSQVPGTGAGEQFF. The CDR3 DNA sequence: TGCGCCAGCAGCCAAGTCCCCGGGACAGGGGCCGGTGAGCAGTTCTTC. V usage is TRBV4-1 and J usage is TRBJ2-1; TRBD1 matches 10 bases. After removal of 1 base from V and 9 bases from J, the junction contained 9 bases not matched to a gene. CDR1 is MGHRA and CDR2 is YSYEKL in the germline V gene. The CDR3 is 16 residues long.

V and J are TRBV7-2 and TRBJ2-7; the D gene is possibly TRBD1 (7 bases). CDR1 is SGHTA, CDR2 FQGNSA, per germline. V lost 6 bases, J lost 4 bases, and 19 bases lay in between. The CDR3 runs to 15 residues. CDR3 nucleotides: TGTGCCAGCAGGCAGAGGGGGGACAGTCAGTACGAGCAGTACTTC. As protein: CASRQRGDSQYEQYF.